These 16 T cell receptor beta chains share one sample of origin, sequenced in a study of Graves' ophthalmopathy and Graves' hyperthyroidism. From RNA, the CDR3 regions of TCR beta chains were amplified and sequenced. The workflow started with a first-round RT-PCR run with HTBI primers and then moved on to a second-round multiplex PCR. From the multiplex PCR reads, TCRdb called clonotypes with MiXCR, one entry per CDR3 protein. The table includes just over 400,000 distinct CDR3 sequences, 20% to 25% detected once. Sequenced material: peripheral blood. The origin of the receptors is a young woman with stable Graves' hyperthyroidism.

In its sample, this clonotype was seen many times. An end of the junction does not agree with germline; a read error may underlie this. V is TRBV4-3 and J is TRBJ2-7; D is ambiguous. Germline V gene lookup returns CDR1 LGHNA and CDR2 YSLEER. CDR3 length: 17 amino acids. The DNA for the CDR3 is TGCGCCAGCAGCCAAGATCTGCTGCGGAAGCGCGCTTACGAGCAGTGCTTC. It yields the protein CASSQDLLRKRAYEQCF.

This clonotype appeared many times. V usage is TRBV27 and J usage is TRBJ1-5; unclear D gene. Germline CDR1 is MNHEY and CDR2 is SMNVEV (reference sequence). The CDR3 extends over 15 amino acids. V lost 5 bases and J 3 bases, leaving 14 bases between the germline ends. DNA for the CDR3: TGTGCCAGCAGTCCCGGACTGTATTTCAATCAGCCCCAGCATTTT. The encoded protein is CASSPGLYFNQPQHF.

Many counts were recorded for this clonotype. This chain uses TRBV20-1 with TRBJ1-6; D not resolved. The V gene's germline CDR1 is DFQATT and CDR2 SNEGSKA (reference sequence). V dropped 3 bases and J dropped 8 bases, with 17 bases sitting between them. The CDR3 has 15 amino acids. CDR3 sequence reads: CSARARIWRDSPLHF. In nucleotides, the CDR3 is TGCAGTGCTAGGGCTCGTATCTGGCGGGATTCACCCCTCCACTTT.

In this sample, this clonotype turned up many times. The V call is TRBV12-3 or TRBV12-4, the J call TRBJ1-1; the D gene is possibly TRBD1 (6 bases). This CDR3 is built from 13 residues. Trimming took 1 base from V and 8 from J, leaving 11 bases between them. CDR3 nucleotide sequence: TGTGCCAGCAGTTTAGTACCGGGACAAGAAGCTTTCTTT. This codes for CASSLVPGQEAFF.

This clonotype was counted many times. The chain employs TRBV29-1 and TRBJ2-5, with 10 bases aligning to TRBD1. V was pared by 5 bases and J by 5 bases, with 8 bases of the junction left unmatched. Germline CDR1 is SQVTM and CDR2 is ANQGSEA. The CDR3 consists of 14 residues. DNA for the CDR3: TGCAGCGTTAGACAGGGGGCCGGACGGGAGACCCAGTACTTC. Translation: CSVRQGAGRETQYF.

The table lists this clonotype with many counts. V gene TRBV6-2 or TRBV6-3 combines with J gene TRBJ2-5, with D maybe TRBD1 (6 bases). This CDR3 is 20 amino acids long. The V gene's germline CDR1 is MNHEY and CDR2 SVGEGT. With 0 bases removed from V and 3 bases from J, the gap between germline ends came to 26 bases. The CDR3 DNA reads as TGTGCCAGCAGTTACTCGGGGCTTCTACTTCAGACAGGCAAGGAAGAGACCCAGTACTTC. Its protein product is CASSYSGLLLQTGKEETQYF.

In its sample, this clonotype was seen many times. The J gene is TRBJ1-1, the V gene TRBV2, with 8 bases that match TRBD1. Germline V lookup: CDR1 SNHLY, CDR2 FYNNEI. The V gene end was trimmed by 5 bases and the J gene end by 0 bases; junction bases not matched to a gene: 8. The CDR3 spans 16 residues. The CDR3 region has the DNA TGTGCCAGCAGTAGGACAGGGAAGGTCATGAACACTGAAGCTTTCTTT. Protein sequence: CASSRTGKVMNTEAFF.

In this sample, this clonotype turned up many times. The J gene is TRBJ2-5, the V gene TRBV12-3 or TRBV12-4; 10 nucleotides match TRBD1. Trimming at V came to 4 bases and at J to 5 bases, leaving 7 bases not matched to a gene. The CDR3 spans 15 residues. The CDR3 is CASSYGTGVSETQYF. DNA for the CDR3: TGTGCCAGCAGTTATGGGACAGGGGTCTCTGAGACCCAGTACTTC.

This clonotype has a count of ten or more. This chain uses TRBV24-1 with TRBJ1-2; D call uncertain. The CDR3 is 14 amino acids. V was clipped by 3 bases and J by 7 bases, with 14 bases between them. Looked up from germline, CDR1 is KGHDR and CDR2 is SFDVKD. The CDR3: CATSDPTRGAGYTF. Written as DNA, the CDR3 is TGTGCCACCAGTGATCCCACGCGGGGAGCTGGCTACACCTTC.

Ten or more counts support this clonotype. The chain combines TRBV20-1 with TRBJ2-5; 10 nucleotides line up with TRBD2. With 3 bases clipped from V and 4 bases from J, the junction kept 14 bases outside the gene matches. The CDR3 length is 17 residues. The germline V gene encodes CDR1 DFQATT and CDR2 SNEGSKA (reference sequence). CDR3 DNA sequence: TGCAGTGCTAGCGTCCTAGCGGGAGAGATGTCCGCAGAGACCCAGTACTTC. Its protein is CSASVLAGEMSAETQYF.

The table lists this clonotype with many counts. V is TRBV12-3 or TRBV12-4 and J is TRBJ1-5; no clear D gene. V was cut by 5 bases and J by 0 bases, with 8 bases left in between. The CDR3 sequence is 14 residues long. The CDR3: CASSPGFSNQPQHF. As DNA, the CDR3 is TGTGCCAGCAGTCCCGGGTTTAGCAATCAGCCCCAGCATTTT.

This clonotype came up many times. V and J are TRBV27 and TRBJ2-5, with a weak D call TRBD1 (6 bases). Germline V lookup: CDR1 MNHEY, CDR2 SMNVEV (reference sequence). The CDR3 contains 15 residues. V was trimmed by 2 bases and J by 1 base, leaving 11 bases between them. This chain's CDR3 is CASSLGQTFQETQYF. CDR3 bases: TGTGCCAGCAGTTTAGGACAGACTTTCCAAGAGACCCAGTACTTC.

Of note for this clonotype: The CDR3 carries no conserved terminal phenylalanine or tryptophan, so it likely arises from a read error. V and J are TRBV4-3 and TRBJ2-7; no firm D call. The germline V gene has CDR1 LGHNA and CDR2 YSLEER. The length of the CDR3 is 15 residues. Trimming took 2 bases from V and 4 from J, leaving 15 bases between them. The CDR3: CASSQTARDRYEQYS. The CDR3 region has the DNA TGCGCCAGCAGCCAAACTGCAAGGGATAGGTACGAGCAGTACTCC.

In its sample, this clonotype was seen many times. CDR3 region: CASSFSRKETQYF. In DNA form, the CDR3 reads TGTGCCAGCAGTTTTTCGAGGAAAGAGACCCAGTACTTC. This chain connects TRBV27 to TRBJ2-5; no firm D call. The CDR3 is 13 residues long. Trimming took off 3 bases at V and 3 bases at J, with 8 bases between the two ends. The germline CDR1 and CDR2 sequences are MNHEY and SMNVEV (reference sequence).

Ten or more counts support this clonotype. The chain has TRBV11-2 and TRBJ2-7; D ambiguous. Trimming cost V 1 base and J 0 bases, with 13 bases left between them. The CDR3 totals 16 residues. Germline-derived CDR1 and CDR2 are SGHAT and FQNNGV. The chain's CDR3 is CASSLGRGPPSYEQYF. The CDR3 nucleotides read TGTGCCAGCAGCTTAGGTCGAGGCCCACCCTCCTACGAGCAGTACTTC.

This chain links TRBV18 with TRBJ1-1; 7 bases match TRBD1. The CDR3 sequence is 15 residues long. The V gene end was trimmed by 2 bases and the J gene end by 1 base; junction bases not matched to a gene: 4. CDR1 is KGHSH and CDR2 is LQKENI in the germline V gene. CDR3 sequence reads: CASSPFTGENTEAFF. DNA of the CDR3: TGTGCCAGCTCACCATTCACAGGGGAGAACACTGAAGCTTTCTTT.